Included here is one T cell receptor (beta chain) sequence, with context. Its matching antigen is unknown. The study ran its PCR with 60 Vbeta and 13 Jbeta primers. TCRdb's copy holds only in-frame clones and misses some; the assay was immunoSEQ multiplex PCR. The sample includes fewer than 150,000 clones. The data were taken from a study of cytomegalovirus exposure and HLA in healthy donors. Overall study context: HLA-typed donors were the source of approximately 80 million unique TCRs held in an early data release.

With 1 base clipped from V and 3 bases from J, the junction kept 9 bases outside the gene matches. CDR3 size: 16 residues. Germline-derived CDR1 and CDR2 are LGHNA and YSLEER. Study outcomes and limitations: Reports described diagnosis of cytomegalovirus status by the classifier as highly specific and sensitive. In a later analysis, HLA-associated beta chains showed higher expansion and lower generation probabilities than comparable chains. The authors enumerated some 160 TCR beta chains as linked to cytomegalovirus.

The chain employs TRBV4-3 and TRBJ2-7, with TRBD1 identical over 7 bases. The sequence was collected from a man aged 40-55 years in good health and CMV-seronegative. The sequenced material came from PBMCs. The DNA for the CDR3 is TGCGCCAGCAGCCAAGGGATAGGGGGCGACTTCTACGAGCAGTACTTC. It translates to CASSQGIGGDFYEQYF.